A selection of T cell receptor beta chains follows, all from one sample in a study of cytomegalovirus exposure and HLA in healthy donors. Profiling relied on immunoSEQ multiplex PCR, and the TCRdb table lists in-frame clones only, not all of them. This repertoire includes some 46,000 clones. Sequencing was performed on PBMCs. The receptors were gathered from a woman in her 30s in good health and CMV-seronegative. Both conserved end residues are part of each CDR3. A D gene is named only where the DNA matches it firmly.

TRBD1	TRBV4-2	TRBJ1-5	CASSQDPGQGSQPQHF	TGTGCCAGCAGCCAAGATCCGGGACAGGGATCCCAGCCCCAGCATTTT
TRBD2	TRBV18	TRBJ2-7	CASSPPGLAGGVGEQYF	TGTGCCAGCTCACCACCGGGGCTAGCGGGAGGAGTGGGGGAGCAGTACTTC
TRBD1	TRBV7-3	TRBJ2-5	CASSLRAGGRETQYF	TGTGCCAGCAGCTTAAGAGCAGGGGGCCGGGAGACCCAGTACTTC
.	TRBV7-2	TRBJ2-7	CASSPLVQVQNSYEQYF	TGTGCCAGCAGCCCGTTGGTCCAGGTCCAAAACTCCTACGAGCAGTACTTC
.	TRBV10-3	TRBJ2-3	CAIRSETSTDTQYF	TGTGCCATCAGATCTGAAACTAGCACAGATACGCAGTATTTT
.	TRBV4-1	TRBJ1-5	CASSQDPSPVRNQPQHF	TGCGCCAGCAGCCAAGATCCTTCCCCGGTCCGGAATCAGCCCCAGCATTTT
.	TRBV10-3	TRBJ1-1	CAISESGVAMNTEAFF	TGTGCCATCAGTGAGTCAGGGGTGGCGATGAACACTGAAGCTTTCTTT
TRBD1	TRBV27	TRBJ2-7	CASSFRTGGMYEQYF	TGTGCCAGCAGTTTCCGGACAGGGGGCATGTACGAGCAGTACTTC
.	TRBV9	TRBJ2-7	CASSGAPSPTGSPSYEQYF	TGTGCCAGCAGCGGCGCCCCCAGCCCCACCGGGAGCCCCTCCTACGAGCAGTACTTC
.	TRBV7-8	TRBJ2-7	CASSLAPTMGSYEQYF	TGTGCCAGCAGCTTAGCGCCGACAATGGGGAGCTACGAGCAGTACTTC
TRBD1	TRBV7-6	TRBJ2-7	CASSIGTGEAYEQYF	TGTGCCAGCAGCATCGGGACAGGGGAAGCTTACGAGCAGTACTTC
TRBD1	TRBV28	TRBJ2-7	CASSGQGRSYEQYF	TGTGCCAGCAGCGGACAGGGAAGGTCCTACGAGCAGTACTTC
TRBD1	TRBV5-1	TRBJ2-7	CASSTGQGTSYEQYF	TGCGCCAGCAGCACGGGACAGGGGACCTCCTACGAGCAGTACTTC
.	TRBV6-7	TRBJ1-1	CASGGQLNTEAFF	TGTGCCAGTGGAGGACAGTTGAACACTGAAGCTTTCTTT
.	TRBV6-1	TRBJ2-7	CASSGSERLSYEQYF	TGTGCCAGCAGTGGAAGCGAAAGGCTCTCCTACGAGCAGTACTTC
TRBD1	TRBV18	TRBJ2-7	CASSPYRGSYEQYF	TGTGCCAGCTCACCGTACAGGGGCTCCTACGAGCAGTACTTC
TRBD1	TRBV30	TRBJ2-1	CASQPRDRADNEQFF	TGTGCCTCGCAACCCCGGGACAGGGCTGACAATGAGCAGTTCTTC
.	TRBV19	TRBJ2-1	CASAAAASYNEQFF	TGTGCCAGCGCCGCGGCAGCCTCCTACAATGAGCAGTTCTTC
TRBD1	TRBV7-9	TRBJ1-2	CASSLEVHRGPANYGYTF	TGTGCCAGCAGCTTAGAAGTTCACAGGGGGCCCGCTAACTATGGCTACACCTTC
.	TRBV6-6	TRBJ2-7	CASTLDPYEQYF	TGTGCCAGCACCCTAGACCCCTACGAGCAGTACTTC
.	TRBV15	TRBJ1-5	CATSTGAGRDYNQPQHF	TGTGCCACCAGCACCGGGGCGGGACGGGACTACAATCAGCCCCAGCATTTT
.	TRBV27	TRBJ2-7	CASSLSLVFTYEQYF	TGTGCCAGCAGTTTATCACTGGTTTTCACCTACGAGCAGTACTTC